This T cell receptor beta chain appears in the sequencing data of a study of cytomegalovirus exposure and HLA in healthy donors. Data came from immunoSEQ multiplex PCR; TCRdb stores just in-frame clones and leaves some out. Of 250,000 or so clones listed, nearly 90% are singletons. CDR3 size: 15 residues. In germline, CDR1 is MNHEY, CDR2 SMNVEV (reference sequence). The junction had 3 bases not matched to a gene; V was cut back by 2 bases and J by 6 bases. Sequencing input: PBMCs. V gene TRBV27 combines with J gene TRBJ2-2, with 10 nucleotides matching TRBD2. This receptor was identified in a woman between 18 and 30 years old in good health and CMV-seronegative. The CDR3 DNA is TGTGCCAGCAGTTTAAAAGCGGGGGGGCCCGGGGAGCTGTTTTTT. Translated: CASSLKAGGPGELFF.